These T cell receptor beta chains were read from a single sample in a study of cytomegalovirus exposure and HLA in healthy donors. Assay used: immunoSEQ multiplex PCR; TCRdb lists only in-frame clones, some missing. The sample lists under 130,000 clones, 77% occurring once. The sample taken for sequencing was PBMCs. These receptors all stem from a woman aged 40 to 55 in good health and CMV-seropositive. Each CDR3 is given with its conserved first and last residue. The D gene is left open where the match is weak.

V: TRBV2; D: TRBD2; J: TRBJ2-2; CDR3: CASRVKLADNTGELFF
V: TRBV14; D: TRBD2; J: TRBJ2-5; CDR3: CASSSLAGAQMGETQYF
V: TRBV6-1; D: TRBD2; J: TRBJ2-3; CDR3: CASSEVAGGTDTQYF
V: TRBV11-2; D: .; J: TRBJ2-7; CDR3: CASSLDRGGVYEQYF
V: TRBV28; D: .; J: TRBJ1-1; CDR3: CASRPPGHTEAFF
V: TRBV7-9; D: TRBD2; J: TRBJ2-1; CDR3: CSSSLSLAAAFF
V: TRBV10-3; D: TRBD1; J: TRBJ1-1; CDR3: CAIRIGTGVNTEAFF
V: TRBV5-4; D: .; J: TRBJ1-6; CDR3: CASSFVEGGNSPLHF
V: TRBV7-9; D: TRBD2; J: TRBJ2-7; CDR3: CASSAGRGSGGKSLYEQYF
V: TRBV28; D: .; J: TRBJ1-1; CDR3: CASSPLPARENTEAFF
V: TRBV15; D: TRBD1; J: TRBJ1-2; CDR3: CATSRDYSGQGNYGYTF
V: TRBV5-1; D: .; J: TRBJ2-1; CDR3: CASSLDGGFAYNEQFF
V: TRBV2; D: .; J: TRBJ1-4; CDR3: CASSEGTYEKLFF
V: TRBV11-2; D: .; J: TRBJ2-1; CDR3: CASSLPGSAEQFF
V: TRBV11-2; D: TRBD2; J: TRBJ2-5; CDR3: CASSLLAGGKEAQYF
V: TRBV5-1; D: .; J: TRBJ2-1; CDR3: CASSLGGVGYNEQFF
V: TRBV4-1; D: .; J: TRBJ1-4; CDR3: CASSQGADSLNEKLFF
V: TRBV18; D: TRBD2; J: TRBJ2-1; CDR3: CASSRPSGSFNNEQFF
V: TRBV15; D: .; J: TRBJ2-6; CDR3: CATSPPGGANVLTF
V: TRBV10-3; D: TRBD1; J: TRBJ1-1; CDR3: CATRQGMNTEAFF
V: TRBV20-1; D: TRBD2; J: TRBJ2-5; CDR3: CSPQIGGTTYF
V: TRBV7-9; D: TRBD2; J: TRBJ2-1; CDR3: CASSYNRLAGAREQFF
V: TRBV11-3; D: .; J: TRBJ2-2; CDR3: CASSFGGTNTGELFF
V: TRBV4-1; D: TRBD2; J: TRBJ2-1; CDR3: CASSQDRMAGGYNEQFF
V: TRBV9; D: .; J: TRBJ1-1; CDR3: CASSVVLGQVEAFF
V: TRBV19; D: TRBD2; J: TRBJ2-7; CDR3: CASSITSGYEQYF
V: TRBV19; D: .; J: TRBJ2-3; CDR3: CASSPVSTDTQYF
V: TRBV18; D: .; J: TRBJ2-1; CDR3: CASSPYRAERFF
V: TRBV6-5; D: TRBD1; J: TRBJ2-2; CDR3: CASSYPGTGTPGELFF
V: TRBV5-4; D: TRBD2; J: TRBJ2-5; CDR3: CASSLVLAGGPEETQYF
V: TRBV18; D: .; J: TRBJ1-2; CDR3: CASSPVFVGINYGYTF
V: TRBV6-5; D: .; J: TRBJ2-7; CDR3: CASRPRGTSREQYF
V: TRBV4-2; D: .; J: TRBJ2-7; CDR3: CASSQVCRGCEQYF
V: TRBV6-5; D: .; J: TRBJ1-2; CDR3: CASSYGGGGIYGYTF
V: TRBV6-1; D: .; J: TRBJ1-3; CDR3: CASQEGPGNTIYF
V: TRBV5-1; D: .; J: TRBJ2-2; CDR3: CVSSFRGAARTNTGELFF
V: TRBV4-1; D: TRBD1; J: TRBJ1-2; CDR3: CASSQETGQVF
V: TRBV10-3; D: .; J: TRBJ2-7; CDR3: CAISETGSYEQYF
V: TRBV6-5; D: .; J: TRBJ2-7; CDR3: CASSPLDFYEQYF
V: TRBV5-1; D: TRBD2; J: TRBJ2-1; CDR3: CASSLQGLAGGNEQFF
V: TRBV7-6; D: .; J: TRBJ2-7; CDR3: CASSIWPQGPREQYF
V: TRBV29-1; D: TRBD2; J: TRBJ2-5; CDR3: CTFGLAGGETQYF
V: TRBV10-3; D: .; J: TRBJ2-7; CDR3: CAISDSVLRSYEQYF
V: TRBV7-9; D: .; J: TRBJ2-2; CDR3: CASNVVAGELFF
V: TRBV27; D: TRBD1; J: TRBJ1-2; CDR3: CASSYLGQGRNYGYTF
V: TRBV28; D: .; J: TRBJ2-3; CDR3: CASRRSGSTDTQYF
V: TRBV27; D: .; J: TRBJ2-5; CDR3: CASSLVTNFPQYF
V: TRBV19; D: .; J: TRBJ1-2; CDR3: CASTPRDHYGYTF
V: TRBV4-3; D: TRBD2; J: TRBJ2-1; CDR3: CASSQDSGRGVSNEQFF
V: TRBV6-1; D: .; J: TRBJ1-1; CDR3: CASSEAATANTEAFF
V: TRBV29-1; D: TRBD2; J: TRBJ2-7; CDR3: CSVYGTSGSYEQYF
V: TRBV7-3; D: .; J: TRBJ1-1; CDR3: CASSPRGMDTEAFF
V: TRBV6-1; D: .; J: TRBJ1-3; CDR3: CASSEKHISGNTIYF
V: TRBV4-2; D: TRBD2; J: TRBJ2-2; CDR3: CASRRVAGGITGELFF
V: TRBV29-1; D: .; J: TRBJ2-5; CDR3: CSVSTTHREVGETQYF
V: TRBV23-1; D: TRBD1; J: TRBJ1-1; CDR3: CAGLSSDRGRTEAFF
V: TRBV6-1; D: TRBD1; J: TRBJ2-3; CDR3: CASSESWTGGTDTQYF